This T cell receptor (beta chain) is from a study of control samples from healthy donors and cancer patients. Repertoires were generated with immunoSEQ multiplex PCR, while TCRdb's copy carries only in-frame clones and drops some. The sample has 130,000 or so clones, around 90% seen once. Germline V gives CDR1 LNHNV, CDR2 YYDKDF (reference sequence). Trimming took 1 base from V and 7 from J, leaving 11 bases between them. The CDR3 extends over 14 amino acids. This receptor was taken from a man between 35 and 55 years old in good health. The chain joins TRBV15 to TRBJ1-5, with a weak D call TRBD1 (5 bases). The sample was blood. The CDR3 DNA is TGTGCCACCAGCAGAGGAGGGGTTCTGCAGCCCCAGCATTTT. Amino acid sequence: CATSRGGVLQPQHF.